The 14 T cell receptor beta chains below were found in one sample sequenced in a study of esophageal squamous cell carcinoma under preoperative chemotherapy. Each CDR3 protein gets one entry after TCRdb re-called the PCR reads with MiXCR. The sample lists tens of thousands of distinct CDR3 sequences; 49% were seen once. The time point is: before preoperative PTX-NDP chemotherapy. This specimen was collected from a patient given preoperative chemotherapy. The receptors were sampled from a human donor with esophageal squamous cell carcinoma. The donor label of this sample is uncertain.

Regarding this clonotype: The junction departs from germline at one end; a sequencing error may be responsible. The CDR3 reads CAGGLGGSDQDTQYF. The CDR3 nucleotides read TGTGCCGGGGGGCTGGGGGGCAGTGACCAAGATACCCAGTACTTC. The rearrangement links TRBV7-6 to TRBJ2-5; D could derive from TRBD1 or TRBD2 (6 bases each). Germline V lookup: CDR1 SGHVS, CDR2 FNYEAQ. The CDR3 runs to 15 residues.

This clonotype has only one observation. This sequence joins TRBV7-2 and TRBJ2-1; weak D call: TRBD2 (6 bases). The assigned J gene may be wrong: the sequence end matches TRBJ2-5 better. This CDR3 has 13 amino acids. Germline loops: CDR1 SGHTA, CDR2 FQGNSA. CDR3 protein: CASSRGLQETQYF. Written as DNA, the CDR3 is TGTGCCAGCAGCCGGGGACTCCAAGAGACCCAGTACTTC.

The chain carries TRBV6-1 and TRBJ2-5; 9 bases agree with TRBD1. CDR1 and CDR2 from the germline V gene are MNHNS and SASEGT. Losses at the gene ends were 8 bases for V and 1 base for J; bases not matched to a gene: 11. The CDR3 consists of 16 residues. In DNA form, the CDR3 reads TGTGCCAGCGCGGGCACAGGGGGCCCTTTCCAAGAGACCCAGTACTTC. Translation gives CASAGTGGPFQETQYF.

V usage is TRBV6-1 and J usage is TRBJ2-2, with 9 bases lining up with TRBD1. The last part of the DNA fits TRBJ2-3 better; the J call may be wrong. Looked up from germline, CDR1 is MNHNS and CDR2 is SASEGT. CDR3 length: 14 residues. The CDR3 nucleotides read TGTGCCAGCAGCGGACAGGGGAACACCGGGGCGCAGTATTTT. Encoded protein: CASSGQGNTGAQYF.

This clonotype has only one observation. Since no conserved phenylalanine or tryptophan closes the CDR3, a read error is the likely cause. The DNA is omitted, as the CDR3 cannot be located on it reliably, and the CDR3 follows TCRdb's listing. The genes are TRBV7-6 and TRBJ2-5; the table's D call, TRBD1, has no DNA check behind it. Germline lookup yields CDR1 SGHVS and CDR2 FNYEAQ. The CDR3 has 12 residues if both end residues are counted. CDR3 protein: CASSPRDETQHS.

This rearrangement joins TRBV6-1 to TRBJ2-1, with D unresolved. V lost 4 bases to trimming and J lost 7 bases, with 8 bases between them. Germline-derived CDR1 and CDR2 are MNHNS and SASEGT. This CDR3 is 12 amino acids long. The CDR3, as DNA: TGTGCCAGCAGTGCGATCGGGAATGAGCAGTTCTTC. This codes for CASSAIGNEQFF.

This clonotype was seen just once. The CDR3 reads CASSVVLGGGIQNIQYF. In DNA form, the CDR3 reads TGTGCCAGCAGCGTGGTACTCGGGGGAGGGATCCAAAACATTCAGTACTTC. This chain connects TRBV7-3 to TRBJ2-4, with 7 bases fitting TRBD2. This CDR3 is 17 amino acids long. The J segment lost 5 bases and the V segment lost 5 bases, leaving 15 bases of the junction unmatched. CDR1 and CDR2 from the germline V gene are SGHTA and FQGTGA.

The rearrangement uses TRBV28 and TRBJ2-7, with a possible D match to TRBD1 (6 bases). Per germline, CDR1 MDHEN and CDR2 SYDVKM. This CDR3 is 14 amino acids long. The V end was cut by 4 bases, the J end by 2 bases, with 12 bases between. This CDR3 is CASSYGQFTYEQYF. The CDR3 DNA sequence: TGTGCCAGCAGTTACGGACAGTTTACCTACGAGCAGTACTTC.

This rearrangement joins TRBV6-1 to TRBJ2-5; D remains ambiguous. The J call is in doubt because the DNA end fits TRBJ2-1 better. CDR3 length: 15 residues. Germline values: CDR1 MNHNS, CDR2 SASEGT. This CDR3 is CASSLVPTLSREQFF. The DNA for the CDR3 is TGTGCCAGCAGTCTAGTCCCAACGTTATCGAGGGAGCAGTTCTTC.

Turning to this clonotype: The DNA is left out, because the CDR3 cannot be placed on it with certainty; the CDR3 is given as TCRdb lists it. This chain uses TRBV19 with TRBJ2-1; TRBD1 is the table's D call, not checked against the DNA. The CDR3 is made up of 14 amino acids, end residues included. Germline V gives CDR1 LNHDA, CDR2 SQIVND (reference sequence). The CDR3 protein is CASSISVLGETQYF.

In the case of this clonotype: Compared with germline, one end of the junction differs, possibly owing to a read error. The chain combines TRBV11-3 with TRBJ2-6; D unresolved. The CDR3 has 15 amino acids. Germline V gene data show CDR1 as SGHNT and CDR2 as YENEEA. CDR3 protein: CASSQGDSGSNVLNF. In nucleotides, the CDR3 is TGTGCCAGCAGCCAAGGAGACTCTGGCTCCAACGTGCTGAACTTC.

With respect to this clonotype: The conserved phenylalanine or tryptophan normally closing the CDR3 is absent here, so this likely arose from a read error. The CDR3 DNA is TGTGCCAGCAGCTTGTGGAAGACCCAGTACTCG. Translation gives CASSLWKTQYS. The rearrangement joins TRBV7-2 to TRBJ2-5; D call uncertain. The ends were cut back, 3 bases at V and 6 bases at J, with 5 bases in the middle. Germline CDR1 SGHTA, CDR2 FQGNSA. The CDR3 sequence is 11 residues long.

By sample share, this clonotype is large (0.1 to 1%). The V and J genes are TRBV7-2 and TRBJ2-5; D is tentatively TRBD1 or TRBD2 (5 bases each). The germline V gene has CDR1 SGHTA and CDR2 FQGNSA. This CDR3 contains 13 residues. V was cut by 6 bases and J by 11 bases, with 19 bases left in between. CDR3 coding DNA: TGTGCCAGCAGATCGGGACGGGCCGGTATTCAGTACTTC. It specifies CASRSGRAGIQYF.

For this clonotype: At one boundary the junction diverges from the germline segment, which might be a read error. The CDR3 sequence is CATRLGGGGQDTQYF. For the CDR3, the DNA is TGTGCCACCAGGCTCGGGGGCGGGGGCCAAGATACCCAGTATTTT. The V and J genes are TRBV12-3 or TRBV12-4 and TRBJ2-3; perhaps TRBD2 as D (7 bases). The CDR3 spans 15 residues.